This T cell receptor beta chain was recorded in a study of OX40 agonist ivuxolimab in advanced cancers. Libraries were prepared by immunoSEQ multiplex PCR; TCRdb keeps only in-frame clonotypes and omits some of them. The sample yields 85,000 to 95,000 clones, approximately 92% seen once. The CDR3 has 12 residues. Trimming shortened V by 0 bases and J by 4 bases, and 4 bases separated the two germline ends. Germline lookup yields CDR1 SQVTM and CDR2 ANQGSEA. This specimen was CD4+ or CD8+ T cells sorted from blood, taken in a trial of the OX40 agonist ivuxolimab. The rearrangement links TRBV29-1 to TRBJ1-3, with D unresolved. This TCR came from an adult with an advanced solid tumor such as melanoma, head and neck, liver or kidney cancer. CDR3 loop: CSVEDPGNTIYF. CDR3 DNA sequence: TGCAGCGTTGAAGATCCCGGAAACACCATATATTTT.